The rows below give T cell receptor beta chains drawn from one sample of a study of early T cells in non-severe SARS-CoV-2 infection. MiXCR, run by TCRdb on the 5' RACE reads, gives a single entry per CDR3 protein. Here the sample spans roughly 120,000 distinct CDR3 sequences, 14% to 15% being singletons. Sequencing was carried out using whole blood. The receptor source for this set is an adult who was a healthcare worker with PCR-confirmed SARS-CoV-2 infection or an uninfected control (not recorded which). CDR3s include the opening cysteine and the closing phenylalanine or tryptophan. The order of the fields is V gene, CDR3 length, D gene, J gene, clone size, CDR3 protein, CDR3 DNA. D genes are given only for firm matches. Clone size is not always given. Where it is, it says once, few, many or a class for expanded clones.

TRBV5-1	14	.	TRBJ2-7	.	CASSLAPDSYEQYF	TGCGCCAGCAGCTTGGCCCCGGACAGTTACGAGCAGTACTTC
TRBV20-1	15	TRBD2	TRBJ2-3	many	CSARNLAVGTDTQYF	TGCAGTGCTAGAAACCTAGCGGTTGGGACAGATACGCAGTATTTT
TRBV3-1	13	.	TRBJ2-7	.	CASSPGTPYEQYF	TGTGCCAGCAGCCCAGGGACCCCTTACGAGCAGTACTTC
TRBV29-1	13	.	TRBJ2-7	.	CSVQSDYSYEQYF	TGCAGCGTTCAATCGGACTACTCCTACGAGCAGTACTTC
TRBV12-3/TRBV12-4	17	.	TRBJ2-6	few	CASTADIQFSGANVLTF	TGTGCCAGCACTGCAGACATTCAATTCTCTGGGGCCAACGTCCTGACTTTC
TRBV7-6	18	TRBD2	TRBJ2-3	few	CASSLALVASGGSDTQYF	TGTGCCAGCAGCTTAGCCTTGGTCGCTAGCGGGGGCTCAGATACGCAGTATTTT
TRBV12-3/TRBV12-4	14	TRBD1	TRBJ1-2	few	CASSVPGQGYGYTF	TGTGCCAGCAGTGTTCCGGGACAGGGCTATGGCTACACCTTC
TRBV4-1	17	.	TRBJ1-1	many	CASSQDLGARGRTEAFF	TGCGCCAGCAGCCAAGATTTGGGGGCGCGAGGGAGGACTGAAGCTTTCTTT
TRBV7-9	15	.	TRBJ2-7	.	CASSLAGIGSYEQYF	TGTGCCAGCAGCTTAGCCGGGATAGGATCCTACGAGCAGTACTTC
TRBV30	12	.	TRBJ1-1	many	CAHGQPNTEAFF	TGTGCCCACGGGCAGCCAAACACTGAAGCTTTCTTT
TRBV11-2	15	TRBD2	TRBJ2-3	few	CASSLGSGTSGVVYF	TGTGCCAGCAGCTTAGGGTCCGGGACTAGCGGGGTGGTGTATTTT
TRBV2	14	.	TRBJ2-5	.	CASSEDWTQETQYF	TGTGCCAGCAGTGAAGACTGGACCCAAGAGACCCAGTACTTC
TRBV10-3	13	.	TRBJ2-1	few	CAISDREIDEQFF	TGTGCCATCAGTGATCGGGAGATCGATGAGCAGTTCTTC
TRBV18	12	.	TRBJ1-2	.	CASSPRPDGYTF	TGTGCCAGCTCACCAAGGCCGGATGGCTACACCTTC
TRBV5-1	16	.	TRBJ1-2	few	CASSLAGAGSNYGYTF	TGCGCCAGCAGCTTGGCCGGAGCAGGATCTAACTATGGCTACACCTTC
TRBV5-6	12	.	TRBJ2-5	.	CASRRGSETQYF	TGTGCCAGCAGGAGGGGGTCCGAGACCCAGTACTTC
TRBV12-5	14	.	TRBJ1-5	.	CASGRSGSNQPQHF	TGTGCTAGTGGACGTTCGGGATCCAATCAGCCCCAGCATTTT
TRBV3-1	17	TRBD2	TRBJ2-1	few	CASSLTSGGAPYNEQFF	TGTGCCAGCAGCCTTACTAGCGGGGGGGCCCCCTACAATGAGCAGTTCTTC
TRBV30	14	TRBD1	TRBJ1-4	.	CAWSVPGTGGKLFF	TGTGCCTGGAGTGTACCGGGGACAGGGGGCAAACTGTTTTTT
TRBV15	14	.	TRBJ2-2	few	CATSAGQYTGELFF	TGTGCCACCAGCGCTGGACAGTACACCGGGGAGCTGTTTTTT
TRBV6-1	14	TRBD1	TRBJ1-1	.	CASRVGTANTEAFF	TGTGCCAGCAGGGTTGGGACAGCGAACACTGAAGCTTTCTTT
TRBV13	15	.	TRBJ2-1	.	CASSLLRGSYNEQFF	TGTGCCAGCAGCTTACTTAGGGGCTCCTACAATGAGCAGTTCTTC
TRBV6-4	14	TRBD1	TRBJ2-1	.	CASSRDRANNEQFF	TGTGCCAGCAGCCGGGACAGGGCCAACAATGAGCAGTTCTTC
TRBV12-3/TRBV12-4	13	.	TRBJ2-1	few	CASSFGNRNEQFF	TGTGCCAGCAGTTTTGGCAACCGGAATGAGCAGTTCTTC
TRBV29-1	11	TRBD1	TRBJ2-3	once	CSVTRGQLEYF	TGCAGCGTAACGAGGGGGCAGTTGGAGTATTTT
TRBV30	14	.	TRBJ1-6	.	CAWSVRVWNSPLHF	TGTGCCTGGAGTGTACGAGTTTGGAATTCACCCCTCCACTTT
TRBV29-1	12	.	TRBJ1-4	.	CSVLGLEEKLFF	TGCAGCGTCCTCGGTTTGGAGGAAAAACTGTTTTTT
TRBV7-9	14	.	TRBJ2-3	.	CASSFAQRTDTQYF	TGTGCCAGCAGCTTTGCACAGCGTACAGATACGCAGTATTTT
TRBV12-3/TRBV12-4	11	.	TRBJ2-6	.	CASLTANVLTF	TGTGCCAGTCTTACGGCCAACGTCCTGACTTTC
TRBV10-3	11	.	TRBJ2-7	few	CAISDRAEQYF	TGTGCCATCAGTGACAGGGCCGAGCAGTACTTC
TRBV10-3	12	.	TRBJ1-1	many	CAIKQGNTEAFF	TGTGCCATCAAACAGGGAAACACTGAAGCTTTCTTT
TRBV7-3	13	.	TRBJ1-1	few	CASSPNRDTEAFF	TGTGCCAGCAGCCCCAACAGGGACACTGAAGCTTTCTTT
TRBV9	15	.	TRBJ2-7	.	CASSVGLGLPSEQYF	TGTGCCAGCAGCGTAGGATTGGGGCTACCCTCCGAGCAGTACTTC
TRBV10-3	17	.	TRBJ2-1	few	CAISDHRTSPEGAEQFF	TGTGCCATCAGTGACCACCGGACCAGTCCCGAAGGGGCTGAGCAGTTCTTC
TRBV10-3	14	.	TRBJ1-2	many	CAISESPDSGGYTF	TGTGCCATCAGTGAGTCCCCTGACTCGGGGGGCTACACCTTC
TRBV20-1	12	TRBD1	TRBJ2-1	few	CSAGDRGDEQFF	TGCAGTGCCGGGGACAGGGGCGATGAGCAGTTCTTC
TRBV7-8	15	.	TRBJ2-7	.	CASSPLVRETYEQYF	TGTGCCAGCAGCCCTCTCGTCAGGGAAACCTACGAGCAGTACTTC
TRBV6-5	14	.	TRBJ2-2	.	CASVGTPGTGELFF	TGTGCCAGCGTAGGAACTCCAGGCACCGGGGAGCTGTTTTTT
TRBV10-3	13	TRBD1	TRBJ1-2	.	CAISTGDLGGYTF	TGTGCCATCAGTACAGGGGACCTTGGTGGCTACACCTTC
TRBV25-1	15	.	TRBJ2-1	.	CASKNEGSSYNEQFF	TGTGCCAGCAAAAATGAGGGGTCTTCCTACAATGAGCAGTTCTTC
TRBV9	14	.	TRBJ1-6	.	CASSVPRVNSPLHF	TGTGCCAGCAGCGTACCCAGAGTTAATTCACCCCTCCACTTT
TRBV7-9	13	.	TRBJ1-1	few	CASSLGPVTEAFF	TGTGCCAGCAGCTTAGGGCCGGTCACTGAAGCTTTCTTT
TRBV18	15	TRBD1	TRBJ2-3	few	CASSPPGQGTYTQYF	TGTGCCAGCTCACCACCGGGACAGGGTACATATACGCAGTATTTT
TRBV7-9	15	.	TRBJ1-3	.	CASKGAMSSGNTIYF	TGTGCCAGCAAAGGGGCAATGAGCTCTGGAAACACCATATATTTT
TRBV7-9	13	.	TRBJ1-6	.	CASSPDINSPLHF	TGTGCCAGCAGCCCGGACATCAATTCACCCCTCCACTTT
TRBV12-3/TRBV12-4	14	.	TRBJ1-6	.	CASGSQGYNSPLHF	TGTGCCAGCGGATCACAGGGCTATAATTCACCCCTCCACTTT
TRBV24-1	18	TRBD2	TRBJ2-3	few	CATSDLPQGAGGTDTQYF	TGTGCCACCAGTGATTTGCCTCAGGGAGCGGGGGGCACAGATACGCAGTATTTT
TRBV3-1	15	TRBD1	TRBJ1-6	.	CASSRRDRRNSPLHF	TGTGCCAGCAGTCGGAGGGACAGGCGTAATTCACCCCTCCACTTT
TRBV29-1	12	TRBD1	TRBJ1-2	.	CSDRTGVRGYTF	TGCAGCGACCGGACAGGAGTAAGAGGCTACACCTTC
TRBV27	13	.	TRBJ1-1	many	CASSLSASAEAFF	TGTGCCAGCAGTTTATCAGCCAGCGCTGAAGCTTTCTTT